This TCR beta chain was identified during a study of cytomegalovirus exposure and HLA in healthy donors. Overall study: From HLA-typed donors, an early data release held about 92 million unique TCRs.

The PCR used 60 Vbeta and 13 Jbeta primers. TCRdb's copy holds only in-frame clones and misses some; the assay was immunoSEQ multiplex PCR. The sample holds over 130,000 clones; 55% to 75% are singletons and the top ten take roughly 6.8%. About this clone: Its antigen is unidentified. A junction end diverges from the germline sequence, so it may reflect a read error.

The CDR3 length is 16 residues. Germline lookup yields CDR1 MDHEN and CDR2 SYDVKM. Study results and limitations: Within a later analysis, the majority of CMV-associated TCR beta chains appeared HLA-restricted. Among TCR beta chains of equal frequency, HLA-associated ones were more clonally expanded in a later analysis. The listing of 150 to 200 TCR beta chains classed them as cytomegalovirus-associated.

The chain employs TRBV28 and TRBJ1-5; 8 bases fit TRBD1. Sequencing was carried out using PBMCs. The sequence was obtained from a woman in her sixties in good health and CMV-seropositive. In DNA, the CDR3 is TGTGCCAGCAGCCTCACAGGGGGGTATGGCAATCAGCCCCAGAATTTT. Protein sequence: CASSLTGGYGNQPQNF.